A selection of T cell receptor beta chains follows, all from one sample in a study of CD8 T cells in ankylosing spondylitis. MiXCR, run by TCRdb on the 5' RACE reads, gives a single entry per CDR3 protein. The sample holds a few hundred thousand distinct CDR3 sequences, about 20% seen once. The sample taken for sequencing was blood, either unsorted or a sorted T cell fraction (not recorded which). The receptors were gathered from a male donor with ankylosing spondylitis. The CDR3 runs from the conserved cysteine through the conserved F or W. Each record gives: V gene, J gene, D gene, CDR3 protein. D genes are given only for firm matches.

v_call: TRBV7-9; j_call: TRBJ1-2; d_call: NA; cdr3_aa: CASSLEWGLDGYTF
v_call: TRBV7-9; j_call: TRBJ2-7; d_call: NA; cdr3_aa: CASSMTAVNSAEQYF
v_call: TRBV29-1; j_call: TRBJ1-5; d_call: TRBD1; cdr3_aa: CSVVTGIGEPQHF
v_call: TRBV7-2; j_call: TRBJ1-6; d_call: NA; cdr3_aa: CASSLAQNNSPLHF
v_call: TRBV7-2; j_call: TRBJ2-2; d_call: NA; cdr3_aa: CASSLVAAANTGELFF
v_call: TRBV29-1; j_call: TRBJ2-3; d_call: NA; cdr3_aa: CSVGRKDTQYF
v_call: TRBV12-3/TRBV12-4; j_call: TRBJ1-5; d_call: NA; cdr3_aa: CASSLTGPGNQPQHF
v_call: TRBV12-3/TRBV12-4; j_call: TRBJ1-1; d_call: NA; cdr3_aa: CASSFSAGSTEAFF
v_call: TRBV28; j_call: TRBJ2-3; d_call: NA; cdr3_aa: CASRDPTDTQYF
v_call: TRBV20-1; j_call: TRBJ2-2; d_call: NA; cdr3_aa: CSARGEPNTGELFF
v_call: TRBV29-1; j_call: TRBJ2-1; d_call: TRBD2; cdr3_aa: CSVDVSGASNEQFF
v_call: TRBV25-1; j_call: TRBJ2-3; d_call: NA; cdr3_aa: CASSAREWTDTQYF
v_call: TRBV6-4; j_call: TRBJ1-2; d_call: TRBD1; cdr3_aa: CASSDGTGRGYGYTF
v_call: TRBV12-3/TRBV12-4; j_call: TRBJ2-7; d_call: NA; cdr3_aa: CASRREQGASQYF
v_call: TRBV3-1; j_call: TRBJ1-1; d_call: NA; cdr3_aa: CASSQGTAAFF
v_call: TRBV20-1; j_call: TRBJ2-3; d_call: NA; cdr3_aa: CSASVSGSEGDTQYF
v_call: TRBV27; j_call: TRBJ2-1; d_call: TRBD2; cdr3_aa: CASRMRLASYNEQFF
v_call: TRBV14; j_call: TRBJ2-1; d_call: TRBD2; cdr3_aa: CASTGGLAGVKMYNEQFF
v_call: TRBV21-1; j_call: TRBJ2-1; d_call: NA; cdr3_aa: CASSSDRGANSYNEQFF
v_call: TRBV6-1; j_call: TRBJ2-7; d_call: TRBD1; cdr3_aa: CASRPGQGGPKQKYEQYF
v_call: TRBV7-2; j_call: TRBJ1-6; d_call: TRBD1; cdr3_aa: CASSLVGQGANSPLHF
v_call: TRBV3-1; j_call: TRBJ1-5; d_call: NA; cdr3_aa: CASSQRARDQPQHF
v_call: TRBV5-1; j_call: TRBJ2-2; d_call: NA; cdr3_aa: CASLGGTIPTGELFF
v_call: TRBV5-1; j_call: TRBJ2-7; d_call: NA; cdr3_aa: CASSLSGGINEQYF
v_call: TRBV24-1; j_call: TRBJ1-2; d_call: NA; cdr3_aa: CATSGVQGYGYTF
v_call: TRBV11-2; j_call: TRBJ2-1; d_call: TRBD2; cdr3_aa: CASRRRASGTTNYNEQFF
v_call: TRBV18; j_call: TRBJ1-6; d_call: NA; cdr3_aa: CASSSQFNSPLHF
v_call: TRBV4-3; j_call: TRBJ2-1; d_call: TRBD2; cdr3_aa: CASSHQREGYEQFF
v_call: TRBV15; j_call: TRBJ2-2; d_call: TRBD2; cdr3_aa: CATSMVGLANTGELFF
v_call: TRBV3-1; j_call: TRBJ2-1; d_call: NA; cdr3_aa: CASSQMGLVPGTNEQFF
v_call: TRBV20-1; j_call: TRBJ1-1; d_call: NA; cdr3_aa: CSASTGNNWMNTEAFF
v_call: TRBV29-1; j_call: TRBJ1-2; d_call: NA; cdr3_aa: CSVTGRGLYTF
v_call: TRBV10-3; j_call: TRBJ1-6; d_call: NA; cdr3_aa: CAIRSNGGNSPLHF
v_call: TRBV11-3; j_call: TRBJ2-1; d_call: NA; cdr3_aa: CASSPGRIHEQFF
v_call: TRBV6-2/TRBV6-3; j_call: TRBJ2-7; d_call: NA; cdr3_aa: CASSYVAAYEQYF
v_call: TRBV5-1; j_call: TRBJ2-1; d_call: TRBD2; cdr3_aa: CASSLGSGTYNEQFF
v_call: TRBV20-1; j_call: TRBJ2-1; d_call: NA; cdr3_aa: CSARLTGGPYNEQFF